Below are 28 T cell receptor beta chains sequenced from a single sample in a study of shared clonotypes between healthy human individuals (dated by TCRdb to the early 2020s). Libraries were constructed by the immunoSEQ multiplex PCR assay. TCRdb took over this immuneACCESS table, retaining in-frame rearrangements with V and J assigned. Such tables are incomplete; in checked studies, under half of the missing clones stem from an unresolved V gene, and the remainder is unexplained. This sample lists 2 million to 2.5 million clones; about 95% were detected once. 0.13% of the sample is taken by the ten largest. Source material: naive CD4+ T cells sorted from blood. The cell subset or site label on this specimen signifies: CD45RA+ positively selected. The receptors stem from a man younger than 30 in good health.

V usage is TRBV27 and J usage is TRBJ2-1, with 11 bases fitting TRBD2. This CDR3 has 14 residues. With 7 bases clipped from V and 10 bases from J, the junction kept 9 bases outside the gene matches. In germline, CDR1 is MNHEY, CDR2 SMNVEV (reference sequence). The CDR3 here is CASKTSGSFKEQFF. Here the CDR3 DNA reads TGTGCCAGCAAAACTAGCGGGAGCTTTAAGGAGCAGTTCTTC.

CDR3 in amino acids: CASKGGVFSYNEQFF. As DNA, the CDR3 is TGCGCCAGCAAAGGAGGCGTATTCTCCTACAATGAGCAGTTCTTC. The chain couples TRBV5-1 to TRBJ2-1, with D possibly being TRBD2 (5 bases). V was clipped by 6 bases and J by 0 bases, with 13 bases between them. The germline V gene encodes CDR1 SGHRS and CDR2 YFSETQ. CDR3 length: 15 residues.

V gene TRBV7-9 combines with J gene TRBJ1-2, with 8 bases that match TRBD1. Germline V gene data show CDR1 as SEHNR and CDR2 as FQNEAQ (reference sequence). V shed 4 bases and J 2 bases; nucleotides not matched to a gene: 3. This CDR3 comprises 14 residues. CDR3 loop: CASSWTGLNYGYTF. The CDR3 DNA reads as TGTGCCAGCAGCTGGACAGGGTTAAACTATGGCTACACCTTC.

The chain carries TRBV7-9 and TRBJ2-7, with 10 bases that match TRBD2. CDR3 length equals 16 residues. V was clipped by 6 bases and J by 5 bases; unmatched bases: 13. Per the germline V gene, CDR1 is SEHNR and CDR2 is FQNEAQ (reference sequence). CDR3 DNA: TGTGCCAGCAGAAAACTGAGCGGGAGGGCCCGGGACGAGCAGTACTTC. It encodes CASRKLSGRARDEQYF.

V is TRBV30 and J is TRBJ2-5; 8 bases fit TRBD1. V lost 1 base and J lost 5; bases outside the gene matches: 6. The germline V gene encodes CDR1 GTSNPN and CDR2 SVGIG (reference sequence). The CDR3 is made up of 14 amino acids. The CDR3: CAWSAGGQAETQYF. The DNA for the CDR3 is TGTGCCTGGAGTGCTGGGGGACAGGCGGAGACCCAGTACTTC.

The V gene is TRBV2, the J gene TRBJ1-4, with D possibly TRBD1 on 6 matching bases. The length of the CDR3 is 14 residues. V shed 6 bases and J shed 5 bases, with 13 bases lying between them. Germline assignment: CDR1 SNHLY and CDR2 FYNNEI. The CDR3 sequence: CASRTRGTNEKLFF. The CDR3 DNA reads TGTGCCAGCAGGACCAGGGGAACGAATGAAAAACTGTTTTTT.

CDR3 sequence: CASSEFNTEAFF. The CDR3 DNA is TGTGCCAGCAGTGAATTCAACACTGAAGCTTTCTTT. J is TRBJ1-1 and V is TRBV25-1; D not certain. The CDR3 extends over 12 amino acids. CDR1 and CDR2 (germline): MGHDK, SYGVNS. The ends were cut back, 1 base at V and 2 bases at J, with 2 bases in the middle.

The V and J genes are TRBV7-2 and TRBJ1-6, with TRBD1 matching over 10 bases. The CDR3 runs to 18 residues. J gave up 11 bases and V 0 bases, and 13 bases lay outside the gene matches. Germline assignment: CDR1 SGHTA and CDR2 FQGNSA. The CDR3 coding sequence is TGTGCCAGCAGCTTAGCCCCTGCGACAGGGGGCGTACGGACACCCCTCCACTTT. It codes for CASSLAPATGGVRTPLHF.

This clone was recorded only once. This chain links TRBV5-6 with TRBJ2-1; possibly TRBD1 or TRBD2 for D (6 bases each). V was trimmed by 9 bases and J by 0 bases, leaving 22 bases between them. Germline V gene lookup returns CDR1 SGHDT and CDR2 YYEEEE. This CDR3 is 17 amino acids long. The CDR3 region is CATIRGPSLSSYNEQFF. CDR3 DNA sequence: TGTGCCACCATCCGGGGGCCGTCACTGAGCTCCTACAATGAGCAGTTCTTC.

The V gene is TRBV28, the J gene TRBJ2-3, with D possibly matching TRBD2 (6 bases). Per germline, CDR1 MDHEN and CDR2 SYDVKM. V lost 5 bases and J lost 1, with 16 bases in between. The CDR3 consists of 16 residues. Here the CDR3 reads CASSTPSVYRTDTQYF. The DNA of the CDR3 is TGTGCCAGCAGTACACCTAGCGTTTACCGCACAGATACGCAGTATTTT.

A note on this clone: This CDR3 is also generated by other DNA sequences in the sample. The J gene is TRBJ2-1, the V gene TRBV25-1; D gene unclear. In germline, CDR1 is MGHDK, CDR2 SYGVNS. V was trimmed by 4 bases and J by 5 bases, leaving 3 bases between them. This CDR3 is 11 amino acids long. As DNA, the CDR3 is TGTGCCAGCAGTGGAGACAATGAGCAGTTCTTC. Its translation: CASSGDNEQFF.

The CDR3 DNA reads as TGTGCCAGCATTTCAGCGGGAGGCTCCTACGAGCAGTACTTC. It yields the protein CASISAGGSYEQYF. The rearrangement links TRBV6-6 to TRBJ2-7; 9 bases line up with TRBD2. The CDR3 sequence is 14 residues long. With 7 bases clipped from V and 0 bases from J, the junction kept 4 bases outside the gene matches. Germline V CDR1 and CDR2: MNHNY, SVGAGI (reference sequence).

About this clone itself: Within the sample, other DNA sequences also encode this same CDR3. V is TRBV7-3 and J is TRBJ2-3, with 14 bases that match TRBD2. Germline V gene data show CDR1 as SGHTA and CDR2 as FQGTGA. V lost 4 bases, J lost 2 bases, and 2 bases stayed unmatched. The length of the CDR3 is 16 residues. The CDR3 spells CASSSGLAGVTDTQYF. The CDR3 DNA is TGTGCCAGCAGCTCGGGACTAGCGGGGGTCACAGATACGCAGTATTTT.

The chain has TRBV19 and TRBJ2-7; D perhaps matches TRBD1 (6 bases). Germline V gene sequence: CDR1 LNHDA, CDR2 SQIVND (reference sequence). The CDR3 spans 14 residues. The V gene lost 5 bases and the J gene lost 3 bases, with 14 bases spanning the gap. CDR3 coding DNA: TGTGCCAGTAGTCCACGGGACAAATACTACGAGCAGTACTTC. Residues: CASSPRDKYYEQYF.

This CDR3 is CASSEIAVAGNTIYF. CDR3 bases: TGTGCCAGCAGCGAAATCGCTGTAGCTGGAAACACCATATATTTT. The chain links TRBV6-6 to TRBJ1-3, with D unresolved. The ends were cut back, 6 bases at V and 2 bases at J, with 14 bases in the middle. Germline CDR1 is MNHNY and CDR2 is SVGAGI (reference sequence). This CDR3 comprises 15 residues.

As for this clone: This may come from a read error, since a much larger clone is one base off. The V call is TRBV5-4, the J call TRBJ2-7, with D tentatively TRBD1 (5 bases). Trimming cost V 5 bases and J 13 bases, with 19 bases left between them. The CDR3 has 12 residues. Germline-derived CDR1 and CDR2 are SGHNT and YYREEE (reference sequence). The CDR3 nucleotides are TGTGCCAGCAGTTCCGACAGCCTCCTAGGATACTTC. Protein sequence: CASSSDSLLGYF.

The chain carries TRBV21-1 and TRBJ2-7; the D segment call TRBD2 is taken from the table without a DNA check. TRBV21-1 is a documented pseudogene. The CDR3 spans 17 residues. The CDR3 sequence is CASRHGASVNLTYEQYF. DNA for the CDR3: TGTGCCAGCCGCCACGGAGCTAGCGTGAACCTGACCTACGAGCAGTACTTC.

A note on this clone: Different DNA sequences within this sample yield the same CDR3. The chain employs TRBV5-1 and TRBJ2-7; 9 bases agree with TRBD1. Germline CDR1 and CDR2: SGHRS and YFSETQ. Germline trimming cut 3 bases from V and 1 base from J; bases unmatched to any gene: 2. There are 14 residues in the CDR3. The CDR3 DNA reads TGCGCCAGCAGCTGGGGACAGGGATCCTACGAGCAGTACTTC. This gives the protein CASSWGQGSYEQYF.

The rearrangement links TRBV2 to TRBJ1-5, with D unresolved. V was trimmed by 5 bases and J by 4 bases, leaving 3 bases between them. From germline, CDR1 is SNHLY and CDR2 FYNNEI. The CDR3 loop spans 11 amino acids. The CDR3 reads CASSTNQPQHF. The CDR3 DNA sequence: TGTGCCAGCAGTACAAATCAGCCCCAGCATTTT.

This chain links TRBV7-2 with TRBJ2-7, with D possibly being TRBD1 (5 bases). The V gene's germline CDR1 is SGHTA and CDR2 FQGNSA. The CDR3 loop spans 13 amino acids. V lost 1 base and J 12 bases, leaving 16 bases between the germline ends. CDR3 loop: CASSLDRSTVGYF. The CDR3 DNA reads TGTGCCAGCAGCTTAGACAGGTCCACAGTCGGGTACTTC.

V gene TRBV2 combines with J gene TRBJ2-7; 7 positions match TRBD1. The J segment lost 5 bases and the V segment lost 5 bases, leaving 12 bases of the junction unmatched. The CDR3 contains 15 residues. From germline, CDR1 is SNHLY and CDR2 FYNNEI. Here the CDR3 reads CASSPDRARGNEQYF. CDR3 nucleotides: TGTGCCAGCAGTCCCGACAGGGCTAGGGGAAACGAGCAGTACTTC.

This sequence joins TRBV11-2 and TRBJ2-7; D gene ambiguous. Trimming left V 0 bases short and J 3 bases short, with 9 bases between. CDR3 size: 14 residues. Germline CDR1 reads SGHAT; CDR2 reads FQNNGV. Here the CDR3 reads CASSLERIYYEQYF. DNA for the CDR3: TGTGCCAGCAGCTTAGAACGGATCTACTACGAGCAGTACTTC.

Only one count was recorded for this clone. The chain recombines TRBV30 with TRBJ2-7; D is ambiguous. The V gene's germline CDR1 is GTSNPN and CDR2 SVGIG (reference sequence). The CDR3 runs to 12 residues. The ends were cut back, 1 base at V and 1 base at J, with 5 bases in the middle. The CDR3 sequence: CAWSDGSYEQYF. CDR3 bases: TGTGCCTGGAGTGACGGATCCTACGAGCAGTACTTC.

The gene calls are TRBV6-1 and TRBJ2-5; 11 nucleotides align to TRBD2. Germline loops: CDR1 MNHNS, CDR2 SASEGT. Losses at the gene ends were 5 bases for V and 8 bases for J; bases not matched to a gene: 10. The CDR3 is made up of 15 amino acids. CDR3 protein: CASSPLAGAIFTQYF. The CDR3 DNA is TGTGCCAGCAGTCCACTAGCGGGGGCGATATTTACCCAGTACTTC.

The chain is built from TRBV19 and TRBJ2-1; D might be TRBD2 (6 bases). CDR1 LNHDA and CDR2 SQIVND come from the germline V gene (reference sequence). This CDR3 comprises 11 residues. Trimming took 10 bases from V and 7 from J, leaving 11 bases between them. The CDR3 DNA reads TGTGCCACCCTAGGGAGGAATGAGCAGTTCTTC. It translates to CATLGRNEQFF.

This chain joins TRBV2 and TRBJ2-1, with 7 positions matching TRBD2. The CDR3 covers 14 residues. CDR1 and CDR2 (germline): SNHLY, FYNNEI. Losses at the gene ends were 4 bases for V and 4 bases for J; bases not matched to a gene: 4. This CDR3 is CASSGGLQYNEQFF. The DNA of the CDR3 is TGTGCCAGCAGTGGGGGACTACAGTACAATGAGCAGTTCTTC.

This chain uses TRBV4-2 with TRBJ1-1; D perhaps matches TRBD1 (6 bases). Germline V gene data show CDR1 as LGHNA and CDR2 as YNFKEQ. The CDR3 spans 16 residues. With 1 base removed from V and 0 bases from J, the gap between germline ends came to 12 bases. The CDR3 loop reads CASSQANRAVNTEAFF. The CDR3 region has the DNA TGTGCCAGCAGCCAAGCAAACAGGGCCGTGAACACTGAAGCTTTCTTT.

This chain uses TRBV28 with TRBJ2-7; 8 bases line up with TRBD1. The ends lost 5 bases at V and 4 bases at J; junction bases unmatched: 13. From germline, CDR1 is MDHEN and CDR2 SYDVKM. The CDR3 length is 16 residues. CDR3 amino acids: CASSQQGANTKYEQYF. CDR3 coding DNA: TGTGCCAGCAGTCAGCAGGGGGCGAATACTAAATACGAGCAGTACTTC.